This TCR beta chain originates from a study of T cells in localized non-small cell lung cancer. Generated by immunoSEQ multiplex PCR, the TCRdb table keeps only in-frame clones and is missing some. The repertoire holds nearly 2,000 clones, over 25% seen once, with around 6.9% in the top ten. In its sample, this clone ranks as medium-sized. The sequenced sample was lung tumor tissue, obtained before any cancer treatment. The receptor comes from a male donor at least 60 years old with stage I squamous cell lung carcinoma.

CDR3 nucleotides: TGCGCCAGCAGCCAACGGGGACAAGGGGGCTACGAGCAGTACTTC. Its protein is CASSQRGQGGYEQYF. V usage is TRBV1 and J usage is TRBJ2-7; TRBD1, the table's D call, lacks a check against the DNA. TRBV1 represents a pseudogene. CDR3 length equals 15 residues.